These T cell receptor beta chains were read from a single sample in a study of blood T cell repertoires in COVID-19. Profiled with immunoSEQ multiplex PCR; TCRdb holds only in-frame clones, not every one. The table includes about 230,000 clones, 84% detected once. Sequenced: peripheral blood. All receptors derive from a woman in her thirties or forties who had recovered from COVID-19. CDR3s include the opening cysteine and the closing phenylalanine or tryptophan. Fields, in order: D gene, V gene, J gene, CDR3 DNA, CDR3 protein. A D gene is named only where the DNA matches it firmly.

D: TRBD1; V: TRBV6-5; J: TRBJ1-1; DNA: TGTGCCACCTCCCGGGACAGCGGATCTGAAGCTTTCTTT; CDR3: CATSRDSGSEAFF
D: NA; V: TRBV11-2; J: TRBJ2-4; DNA: TGTGCCAGCAGCTCGTTAGGGGGTATTAACATTCAGTACTTC; CDR3: CASSSLGGINIQYF
D: TRBD1; V: TRBV7-2; J: TRBJ2-2; DNA: TGTGCCAGCAGCTTAGACAGGGGGCCGAACACCGGGGAGCTGTTTTTT; CDR3: CASSLDRGPNTGELFF
D: TRBD1; V: TRBV29-1; J: TRBJ1-2; DNA: TGCAGCGGAGATAGGATAGACAGGGGAGGCGTTGGGTATGGCTACACCTTC; CDR3: CSGDRIDRGGVGYGYTF
D: NA; V: TRBV7-8; J: TRBJ2-7; DNA: TGTGCCAGCAGCTTAGTCTTAGGCGGGCAGTACTTC; CDR3: CASSLVLGGQYF
D: NA; V: TRBV9; J: TRBJ1-3; DNA: TGTGCCAGCAGCAACAACCCCAAAGGGACTGCTGGAAACACCATATATTTT; CDR3: CASSNNPKGTAGNTIYF
D: NA; V: TRBV6-6; J: TRBJ2-3; DNA: TGTGCCAGCAGTAGAAGACTAGAGACAGATACGCAGTATTTT; CDR3: CASSRRLETDTQYF
D: NA; V: TRBV7-9; J: TRBJ1-1; DNA: TGTGCCAGCAGCTCCAGTTTGATGAACACTGAAGCTTTCTTT; CDR3: CASSSSLMNTEAFF
D: TRBD1; V: TRBV5-6; J: TRBJ1-2; DNA: TGTGCCAGCAGCACTCTGACAGGGGATGGCTACACCTTC; CDR3: CASSTLTGDGYTF
D: NA; V: TRBV29-1; J: TRBJ1-2; DNA: TGCAGCGTTGCTCCCCGGGTAACAGGAGGCTACACCTTC; CDR3: CSVAPRVTGGYTF
D: NA; V: TRBV7-2; J: TRBJ1-5; DNA: TGTGCCAGCAGCTTAGCTCCAGCCACGGGGCCCCAGCATTTT; CDR3: CASSLAPATGPQHF
D: NA; V: TRBV6-5; J: TRBJ1-5; DNA: TGTGCCAGCAGTTACCGGAAGGACACTCAGCCCCAGCATTTT; CDR3: CASSYRKDTQPQHF
D: TRBD2; V: TRBV5-1; J: TRBJ2-3; DNA: TGCGCCAGCAGTCTCTTATCGCCCCTAGCGGGGAACACAGATACGCAGTATTTT; CDR3: CASSLLSPLAGNTDTQYF